This T cell receptor beta chain was found in a study of T cell responses to AZD1222 COVID-19 vaccine. The germline V gene has CDR1 SGDLS and CDR2 YYNGEE. The CDR3 runs 17 residues. The V segment lost 3 bases and the J segment 1 base; nucleotides outside the gene matches: 7. Sequenced by immunoSEQ multiplex PCR; TCRdb stores in-frame clones only, minus some. The sample has approximately 150,000 clones; about nine tenths are singletons. The receptor was derived from an adult in good health. Sequencing used peripheral blood, obtained on day 0 of AZD1222 vaccination. The chain employs TRBV9 and TRBJ2-1; 10 nucleotides agree with TRBD2. In DNA, the CDR3 is TGTGCCAGCAGCGGCCTAGCGGGAGACAATTCCTACAATGAGCAGTTCTTC. This codes for CASSGLAGDNSYNEQFF.